The 29 T cell receptor beta chains listed next were all sequenced from one sample in a study of T-cell memory formation after mild COVID-19. TCRdb redid the calling of the 5' RACE reads with MiXCR, one entry per CDR3 protein. The sample lists around 300,000 distinct CDR3 sequences, approximately 15% occurring once. Sequenced input: PBMCs or a T cell subset sorted from them (not recorded which). The source of these receptors is a man aged 18 to 29 who had mild COVID-19 (a few samples of this study predate the infection). Cell type and time point are not known.

The V call is TRBV6-5, the J call TRBJ1-2; 7 bases fit TRBD1. The germline V gene encodes CDR1 MNHEY and CDR2 SVGAGI. The V and J ends lost 2 bases and 14 bases, in that order; junction bases with no gene match: 8. The CDR3 spans 12 residues. CDR3: CASSYPTGERTF. The CDR3 region has the DNA TGTGCCAGCAGTTACCCCACAGGGGAAAGGACCTTC.

This chain links TRBV20-1 with TRBJ2-5; no firm D call. From germline, CDR1 is DFQATT and CDR2 SNEGSKA (reference sequence). The CDR3 has 12 amino acids. V was shortened by 4 bases and J by 0 bases, with 6 bases between the two germline ends. The CDR3 region is CSAKTDQETQYF. The CDR3 DNA is TGCAGTGCTAAGACGGACCAAGAGACCCAGTACTTC.

The genes are TRBV15 and TRBJ2-3; 10 bases line up with TRBD2. This CDR3 spans 15 amino acids. V shed 3 bases, J shed 4 bases, and the junction held 4 bases outside the gene matches. Germline V gives CDR1 LNHNV, CDR2 YYDKDF (reference sequence). The CDR3, as DNA: TGTGCCACCAGCAGTCTAGCGGGGGTTCCAGATACGCAGTATTTT. Amino acid sequence: CATSSLAGVPDTQYF.

This clonotype was picked up many times. This chain uses TRBV5-1 with TRBJ2-3, with D uncertain. Trimming pared 0 bases from V and 4 bases from J, leaving 6 bases between. Germline assignment: CDR1 SGHRS and CDR2 YFSETQ. This CDR3 comprises 13 residues. CDR3 sequence reads: CASSLVIADTQYF. The CDR3 DNA reads as TGCGCCAGCAGCTTGGTTATTGCAGATACGCAGTATTTT.

This sequence joins TRBV2 and TRBJ2-5; no clear D. Deletions cut 7 bases from V and 5 bases from J, with 14 bases between. From germline, CDR1 is SNHLY and CDR2 FYNNEI. CDR3 size: 13 residues. The CDR3 loop is CASNRDMVETQYF. The CDR3 nucleotides read TGTGCCAGCAACCGAGACATGGTGGAGACCCAGTACTTC.

V gene TRBV10-3 combines with J gene TRBJ1-2; no clear D gene. Germline V gene sequence: CDR1 ENHRY, CDR2 SYGVKD. Deletions cut 0 bases from V and 2 bases from J, with 13 bases between. The CDR3 is 16 amino acids. Written as DNA, the CDR3 is TGTGCCATCAGTGAGTCGGCGGCAAGAACAAACTATGGCTACACCTTC. It codes for CAISESAARTNYGYTF.

This clonotype was observed a few times. The CDR3 reads CASSLVEVDTQYF. DNA for the CDR3: TGTGCCAGCAGTTTAGTGGAGGTAGATACGCAGTATTTT. The chain has TRBV27 and TRBJ2-3; possible D gene TRBD2, 5 bases. Between the trimmed V and J ends, which lost 2 bases and 5 bases, there was a span of 8 bases. The germline V gene has CDR1 MNHEY and CDR2 SMNVEV (reference sequence). CDR3 size: 13 residues.

The table lists this clonotype with a few counts. The V and J genes are TRBV28 and TRBJ2-1; a possible D gene is TRBD1 (5 bases). This CDR3 has 13 amino acids. Germline CDR1 is MDHEN and CDR2 is SYDVKM. Trimming shortened V by 6 bases and J by 7 bases, and 13 bases separated the two germline ends. The DNA for the CDR3 is TGTGCCAGCAGATTCATCCAGGGAAATGAGCAGTTCTTC. Its translation is CASRFIQGNEQFF.

This sequence joins TRBV7-3 and TRBJ2-3; 9 positions match TRBD2. V was clipped by 5 bases and J by 1 base; unmatched bases: 4. Germline-derived CDR1 and CDR2 are SGHTA and FQGTGA. This CDR3 contains 15 residues. The CDR3 DNA follows: TGTGCCAGCAGCGTAGCGGGGGCGGGCACAGATACGCAGTATTTT. Protein product: CASSVAGAGTDTQYF.

V and J are TRBV4-2 and TRBJ2-2; 12 bases line up with TRBD1. Germline loops: CDR1 LGHNA, CDR2 YNFKEQ. This CDR3 comprises 16 residues. Trimming removed 5 bases from V and 7 bases from J; junction bases left unmatched: 8. The CDR3 region is CASSKRDRGLHGELFF. CDR3 sequence (DNA): TGTGCCAGCAGCAAACGGGACAGGGGGCTTCACGGGGAGCTGTTTTTT.

This chain links TRBV18 with TRBJ2-5; no reliable D call. Germline CDR1 reads KGHSH; CDR2 reads LQKENI. Trimming took off 5 bases at V and 0 bases at J, with 4 bases between the two ends. The CDR3 totals 12 residues. The CDR3 sequence: CASSADQETQYF. CDR3 nucleotides: TGTGCCAGCTCAGCCGACCAAGAGACCCAGTACTTC.

The rearrangement links TRBV7-7 to TRBJ1-4; D may be TRBD1 (5 bases). CDR1 SSHAT and CDR2 FNYEAQ come from the germline V gene (reference sequence). Between the trimmed V and J ends, which lost 1 base and 8 bases, there was a span of 8 bases. This CDR3 contains 13 residues. Here the CDR3 reads CASSLDRSEKLFF. The CDR3 nucleotides are TGTGCCAGCAGCTTAGACAGGTCGGAAAAACTGTTTTTT. Drawing the rest from reference TRBV7-7 and TRBJ1-4, the complete variable domain is GAGVSQSPRYKVTKRGQDVTLRCDPISSHATLYWYQQALGQGPEFLTYFNYEAQPDKSGLPSDRFSAERPEGSISTLTIQRTEQRDSAMYRCASSLDRSEKLFFGSGTQLSVL.

In the case of this clonotype: This could be a read error, since a much larger clone is one nucleotide away. The gene calls are TRBV9 and TRBJ2-2; maybe TRBD2 (5 bases). Germline V gene lookup returns CDR1 SGDLS and CDR2 YYNGEE. The CDR3 has 13 amino acids. The DNA for the CDR3 is TGTGCCAGCCGGACGGCGAACACCGGGGAGATGTTTTTT. This codes for CASRTANTGEMFF.

This clonotype appeared a few times. The chain uses TRBV6-6 and TRBJ1-6; TRBD1 is a possible D gene (6 bases). Germline V gene lookup returns CDR1 MNHNY and CDR2 SVGAGI (reference sequence). V was pared by 5 bases and J by 0 bases, with 14 bases between. This CDR3 comprises 17 residues. CDR3 residues: CASSTGTGSSYNSPLHF. The CDR3 DNA is TGTGCCAGCAGTACGGGAACAGGGAGCTCCTATAATTCACCCCTCCACTTT.

J is TRBJ1-1 and V is TRBV7-2, with TRBD1 as a possible D gene (6 bases). Germline V CDR1 and CDR2: SGHTA, FQGNSA. Trimming left V 7 bases short and J 7 bases short, with 25 bases between. There are 16 residues in the CDR3. The CDR3 sequence: CASTYPETGSWGEAFF. For the CDR3, the DNA is TGTGCCAGCACCTACCCCGAGACAGGTAGTTGGGGTGAAGCTTTCTTT.

The rearrangement joins TRBV5-1 to TRBJ2-3, with a possible D match to TRBD1 (6 bases). V was clipped by 4 bases and J by 2 bases, with 17 bases between them. Germline assignment: CDR1 SGHRS and CDR2 YFSETQ. The CDR3 spans 16 residues. CDR3 region: CASSGTPGLPTDTQYF. DNA of the CDR3: TGCGCCAGCAGCGGGACACCAGGGTTACCCACAGATACGCAGTATTTT.

The chain has TRBV4-1 and TRBJ1-2, with D unresolved. CDR3 length equals 17 residues. Germline V gene data show CDR1 as MGHRA and CDR2 as YSYEKL. Trimming took 4 bases from V and 2 from J, leaving 20 bases between them. The CDR3 loop is CASSPTFGVRKNYGYTF. CDR3 DNA: TGCGCCAGCAGCCCGACCTTTGGAGTGAGGAAAAACTATGGCTACACCTTC.

The rearrangement links TRBV12-3 or TRBV12-4 to TRBJ1-3; a weak D match, TRBD1 (6 bases). This CDR3 comprises 14 residues. The ends were cut back, 8 bases at V and 3 bases at J, with 14 bases in the middle. The CDR3 reads CASREGVGGNTIYF. The CDR3 DNA sequence: TGTGCCAGCCGGGAGGGGGTCGGTGGAAACACCATATATTTT.

This clonotype was counted at least ten times. This rearrangement joins TRBV12-3 or TRBV12-4 to TRBJ2-5; TRBD2 matches at 10 bases. The CDR3 totals 16 residues. V gave up 0 bases and J gave up 5 bases; unmatched junction bases: 6. The CDR3 protein is CASSLAPSGGAETQYF. CDR3 nucleotide sequence: TGTGCCAGCAGTTTAGCCCCGAGCGGGGGGGCCGAGACCCAGTACTTC.

In its sample, this clonotype was seen many times. The chain is built from TRBV20-1 and TRBJ2-1; TRBD1 matches 11 bases. The junction had 1 base not matched to a gene; V was cut back by 7 bases and J by 8 bases. The V gene's germline CDR1 is DFQATT and CDR2 SNEGSKA (reference sequence). This CDR3 comprises 11 residues. For the CDR3, the DNA is TGCAGTGTGGACAGGGGGCATGAGCAGTTCTTC. Translating it yields CSVDRGHEQFF.

This clonotype has a handful of counts. J is TRBJ2-7 and V is TRBV7-9; 8 positions agree with TRBD1. From germline, CDR1 is SEHNR and CDR2 FQNEAQ (reference sequence). The CDR3 consists of 11 residues. V was pared by 10 bases and J by 6 bases, with 5 bases of the junction left unmatched. The CDR3 region is CATSDRAEQYF. CDR3 nucleotide sequence: TGTGCCACCTCGGACAGGGCCGAGCAGTACTTC. Full variable domain (remainder filled in from reference TRBV7-9 and TRBJ2-7): DTGVSQNPRHKITKRGQNVTFRCDPISEHNRLYWYRQTLGQGPEFLTYFQNEAQLEKSRLLSDRFSAERPKGSFSTLEIQRTEQGDSAMYLCATSDRAEQYFGPGTRLTVT.

This clonotype was observed a few times. The chain combines TRBV18 with TRBJ2-5; 14 bases agree with TRBD2. The CDR3 runs 17 residues. From germline, CDR1 is KGHSH and CDR2 LQKENI. After removal of 1 base from V and 7 bases from J, the junction contained 8 bases not matched to a gene. This CDR3 is CASSPRTSGGSSRTQYF. CDR3 nucleotides: TGTGCCAGCTCACCACGGACTAGCGGGGGGAGCTCGCGGACCCAGTACTTC.

This clonotype was observed a few times. The rearrangement joins TRBV5-1 to TRBJ1-2, with a weak D call TRBD1 (6 bases). The germline CDR1 and CDR2 sequences are SGHRS and YFSETQ. The ends were cut back, 8 bases at V and 4 bases at J, with 18 bases in the middle. This CDR3 region has 14 residues. The CDR3 coding sequence is TGCGCCAGTCGCCCAGCAGGGACACTCTATGGCTACACCTTC. Encoded protein: CASRPAGTLYGYTF.

About this clonotype itself: One end of the junction does not line up with germline, which may come from a read error. V is TRBV6-1 and J is TRBJ1-5, with D unresolved. The CDR3 extends over 14 amino acids. Per the germline V gene, CDR1 is MNHNS and CDR2 is SASEGT. CDR3 DNA sequence: TGTGCCAGCAGGGAAGACCGACCCGATCAGCCCCAGCATTTT. Its protein product is CASREDRPDQPQHF.

The rearrangement links TRBV5-1 to TRBJ2-2, with unresolved D. Trimming pared 0 bases from V and 4 bases from J, leaving 7 bases between. Germline loops: CDR1 SGHRS, CDR2 YFSETQ. The CDR3 spans 14 residues. For the CDR3, the DNA is TGCGCCAGCAGCTTGGATCGTGTCACCGGGGAGCTGTTTTTT. This encodes CASSLDRVTGELFF.

This clonotype was recorded a few times. The chain carries TRBV10-3 and TRBJ2-3, with TRBD2 matching 8 bases. Germline values: CDR1 ENHRY, CDR2 SYGVKD. Losses at the gene ends were 3 bases for V and 2 bases for J; bases not matched to a gene: 7. The CDR3 is 16 residues long. The CDR3 spells CAISEGSGGATDTQYF. CDR3 sequence (DNA): TGTGCCATCAGTGAAGGTTCGGGGGGGGCCACAGATACGCAGTATTTT.

This clonotype was seen repeatedly, ten times or more. The genes are TRBV4-1 and TRBJ2-5, with D perhaps assigned TRBD1 or TRBD2 (7 bases each). This CDR3 is built from 15 residues. With 1 base removed from V and 5 bases from J, the gap between germline ends came to 14 bases. Germline V gene lookup returns CDR1 MGHRA and CDR2 YSYEKL. The CDR3 here is CASSQGGRGRETQYF. Written as DNA, the CDR3 is TGCGCCAGCAGCCAAGGGGGGAGGGGGCGTGAGACCCAGTACTTC.

This clonotype has at least ten counts. The rearrangement joins TRBV7-9 to TRBJ1-2; 10 positions match TRBD1. V dropped 1 base and J dropped 7; count of bases not matched to a gene: 6. CDR3 length equals 15 residues. The germline V gene has CDR1 SEHNR and CDR2 FQNEAQ (reference sequence). The CDR3 sequence is CASSLGGTGEGGYTF. Written as DNA, the CDR3 is TGTGCCAGCAGCTTAGGAGGGACAGGGGAAGGTGGCTACACCTTC.

The table lists this clonotype with a few counts. V and J are TRBV11-2 and TRBJ2-3; a possible D gene is TRBD1 (6 bases). The germline V and J ends were trimmed by 6 bases and 0 bases, with 13 bases remaining between them. Germline V gives CDR1 SGHAT, CDR2 FQNNGV. The CDR3 is 15 amino acids. CDR3 sequence reads: CASSEGTTSTDTQYF. The DNA of the CDR3 is TGTGCCAGCAGTGAGGGGACAACCAGCACAGATACGCAGTATTTT. Together with reference TRBV11-2 and TRBJ2-3, the CDR3 gives the full variable domain: EAGVAQSPRYKIIEKRQSVAFWCNPISGHATLYWYQQILGQGPKLLIQFQNNGVVDDSQLPKDRFSAERLKGVDSTLKIQPAKLEDSAVYLCASSEGTTSTDTQYFGPGTRLTVL.